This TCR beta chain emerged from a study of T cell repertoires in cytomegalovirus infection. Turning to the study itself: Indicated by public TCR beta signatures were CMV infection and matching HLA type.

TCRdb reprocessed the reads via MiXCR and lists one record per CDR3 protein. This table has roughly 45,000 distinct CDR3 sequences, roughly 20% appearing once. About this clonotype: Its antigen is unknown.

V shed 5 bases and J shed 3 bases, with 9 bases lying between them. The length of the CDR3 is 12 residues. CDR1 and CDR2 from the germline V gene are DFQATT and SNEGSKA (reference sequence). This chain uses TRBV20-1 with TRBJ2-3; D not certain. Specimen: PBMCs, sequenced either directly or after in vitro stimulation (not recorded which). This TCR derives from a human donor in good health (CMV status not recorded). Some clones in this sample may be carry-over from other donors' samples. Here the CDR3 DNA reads TGCAGTGCTGTCTCCGGGACAGATACGCAGTATTTT. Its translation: CSAVSGTDTQYF.